This T cell receptor beta chain was sequenced in a study of regulatory T cells after allogeneic stem cell transplantation (dated by TCRdb to 2017 to 2018). With respect to the entire study: Patients were stratified according to whether acute graft-versus-host disease had developed within 100 days after stem cell transplantation. Fluorescence-activated cell sorting was used to isolate CD4+CD25+CD127- regulatory T cells from patient PBMCs. Conventional CD4+ T cells defined as CD4+CD25+/-CD127+ were also sorted and TCR-sequenced for comparison in the study. The regulatory T-cell TCR repertoire after allogeneic stem cell transplantation was compared between patients with and without acute graft-versus-host disease.

Sequencing instrument: Illumina MiSeq. Reverse transcription of RNA was performed with the SMARTer RACE cDNA Amplification kit, after which the TCR beta CDR3 region was amplified. RNA from sorted cells was extracted with the RNeasy Mini Kit. Illumina paired-end sequencing was applied to the TCR beta amplicons. Per the authors' processing: MiXCR, VDJtools and the tcR R package were used for TCR repertoire analysis. The inverse Simpson index served to quantify diversity, and clones were sorted into rare, small, medium or expanded bins based on their proportion of the repertoire. TCRdb reprocessing: public reads trimmed at Q25 with fastp, clones called with MiXCR, in-frame beta chains kept. Identical CDR3 protein sequences are pooled into one entry, listed with their most common genes and DNA. None of the V and J calls come from the authors' own analysis; TCRdb made them. The sample table holds approximately 1,000 distinct CDR3 sequences, of which 15% to 20% were seen once. 10% to 15% of the sample lies in the top ten.

Study-wide findings and limitations: Whether or not patients had graft-versus-host disease, conventional CD4+ T-cell repertoire diversity showed no significant difference. Because of the small patient sample size, validation of the findings in a larger cohort was required. The regulatory T-cell TCR repertoire was less diverse and more focused in patients without graft-versus-host disease than in patients with graft-versus-host disease. A significantly larger repertoire share was occupied by the top 10 regulatory T-cell clones in non-GvHD patients, which suggested expansion of presumably allo-specific protective clones. No regulatory T-cell clones were found in all patients, and the number of sorted cells showed no significant correlation with the inverse Simpson index.

The CDR3 goes from the cysteine to the phenylalanine over 14 residues. Solely the CDR3 DNA is kept, with 42 bases framed from the first base. V loses 7 bases of germline sequence and J loses 0 bases, and the interval between the two ends is 14 bases. According to the germline V gene, CDR1 reads SQVTM and CDR2 reads ANQGSEA. As a fraction of the sample, this clonotype is medium-sized (0.01 to 0.1%). The antigen it recognizes is unknown. The record has no base qualities; no much larger clone is one base away. The time point label for this specimen denotes: 30 days after allogeneic hematopoietic stem cell transplantation. At 30 days after allogeneic hematopoietic stem cell transplantation, peripheral blood mononuclear cells were collected from the patients.

Source: sorted CD4+ T cells from blood (whether regulatory or conventional is not recorded), taken 30 days after allogeneic stem cell transplant. The sequence derives from a human patient who had an allogeneic stem cell transplant, so the T cells may come from the graft donor. The chain couples TRBV29-1 to TRBJ2-3; a tentative D match to TRBD2 spans 5 bases. Here the CDR3 is given as CSALGSESTDTQYF. The DNA sequence is given as TGCAGCGCCCTCGGTAGCGAGAGCACAGATACGCAGTATTTT.